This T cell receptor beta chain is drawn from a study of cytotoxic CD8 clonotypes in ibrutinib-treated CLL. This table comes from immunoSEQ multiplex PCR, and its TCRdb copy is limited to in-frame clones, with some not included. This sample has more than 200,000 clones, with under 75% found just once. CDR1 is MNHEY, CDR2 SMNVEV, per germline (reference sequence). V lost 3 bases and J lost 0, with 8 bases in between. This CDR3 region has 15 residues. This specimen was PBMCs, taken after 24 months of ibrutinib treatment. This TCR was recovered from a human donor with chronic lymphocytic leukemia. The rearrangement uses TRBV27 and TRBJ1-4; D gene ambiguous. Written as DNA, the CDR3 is TGTGCCAGCAGTTTCACCGGCGCAACTAATGAAAAACTGTTTTTT. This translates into CASSFTGATNEKLFF.